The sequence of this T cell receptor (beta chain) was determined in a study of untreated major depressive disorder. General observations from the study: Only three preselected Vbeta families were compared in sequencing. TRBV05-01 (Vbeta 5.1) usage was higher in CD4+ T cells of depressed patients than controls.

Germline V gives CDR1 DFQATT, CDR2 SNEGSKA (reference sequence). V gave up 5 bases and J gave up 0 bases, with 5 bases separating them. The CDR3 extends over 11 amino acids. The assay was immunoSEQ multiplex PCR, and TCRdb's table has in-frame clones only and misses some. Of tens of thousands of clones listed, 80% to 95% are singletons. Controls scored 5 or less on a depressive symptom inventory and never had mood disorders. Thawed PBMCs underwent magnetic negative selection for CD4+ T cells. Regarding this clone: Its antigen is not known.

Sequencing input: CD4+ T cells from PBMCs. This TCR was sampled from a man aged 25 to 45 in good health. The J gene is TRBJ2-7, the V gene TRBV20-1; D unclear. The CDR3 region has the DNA TGCAGTGCTGGGCGCTCCTACGAGCAGTACTTC. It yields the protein CSAGRSYEQYF.